The sequence of this TCR beta chain was determined in a study of T-cell memory formation after mild COVID-19. Study overall: Clusters of TCRs were largely donor specific.

Regarding the study as a whole: Clones that contracted from day 15 to 85 were balanced CD4/CD8, while later expanders leaned CD4+. Still unconfirmed is whether the second-wave clones peaking on day 37 recognized SARS-CoV-2.

Note on this clonotype: Its cognate antigen is unknown.

The V gene lost 0 bases and the J gene lost 3 bases, with 10 bases spanning the gap. Per germline, CDR1 SGHRS and CDR2 YFSETQ. The CDR3 is 14 residues long. 5'RACE primed from the constant segment yielded TCR alpha and TCR beta cDNA libraries bearing sample barcodes and UMIs. One entry per CDR3 protein results from TCRdb running MiXCR on the 5' RACE reads. Of 300,000 to 400,000 distinct CDR3 sequences in the sample, under 30% were seen once. The chain recombines TRBV5-1 with TRBJ2-7; tentative D call: TRBD1 (6 bases). The sequence derives from an adult woman who had mild COVID-19 (a few samples of this study predate the infection). Cell type and time point are not known. The sequenced sample was PBMCs or a T cell subset sorted from them (not recorded which). The CDR3 sequence: CASSLGTVIYEQYF. In nucleotides, the CDR3 is TGCGCCAGCAGCTTGGGGACAGTCATCTACGAGCAGTACTTC.